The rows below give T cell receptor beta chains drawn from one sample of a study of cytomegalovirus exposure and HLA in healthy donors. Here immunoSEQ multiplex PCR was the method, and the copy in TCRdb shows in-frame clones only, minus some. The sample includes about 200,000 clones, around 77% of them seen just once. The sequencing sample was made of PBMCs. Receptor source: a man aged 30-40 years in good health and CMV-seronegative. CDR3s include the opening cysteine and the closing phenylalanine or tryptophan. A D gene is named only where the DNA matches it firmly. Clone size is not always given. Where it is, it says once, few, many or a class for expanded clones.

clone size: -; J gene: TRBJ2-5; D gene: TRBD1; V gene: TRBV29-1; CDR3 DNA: TGCAGCGTGCAAACAGGGGGAGAGACCCAGTACTTC; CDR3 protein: CSVQTGGETQYF
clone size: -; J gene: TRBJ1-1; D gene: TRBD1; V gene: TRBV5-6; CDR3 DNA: TGTGCCAGCAGCATAACAGGGGGGATCGAGGCTTTCTTT; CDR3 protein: CASSITGGIEAFF
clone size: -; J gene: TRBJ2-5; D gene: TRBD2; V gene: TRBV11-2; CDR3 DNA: TGTGCCAGCAGCTTAAGGAGCGGGAGGGCCTTAGAGACCCAGTACTTC; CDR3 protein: CASSLRSGRALETQYF
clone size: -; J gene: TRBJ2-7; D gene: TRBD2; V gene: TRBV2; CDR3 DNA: TGTGCCAGCAGCCTAGCGGCCACCTTCTACGAGCAGTACTTC; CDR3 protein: CASSLAATFYEQYF
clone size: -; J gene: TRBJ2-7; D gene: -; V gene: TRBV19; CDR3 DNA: TGTGCCAGTAGTATCGGACGGGAATACGAGCAGTACTTC; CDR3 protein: CASSIGREYEQYF
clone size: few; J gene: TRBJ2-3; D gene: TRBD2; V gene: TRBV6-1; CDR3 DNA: TGTGCCAGCAGTGTATCGTCGGGAGGGCGTACAGATACGCAGTATTTT; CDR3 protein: CASSVSSGGRTDTQYF
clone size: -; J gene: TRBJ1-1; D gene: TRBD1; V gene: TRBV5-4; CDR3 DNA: TGTGCCAGCAGCCGCGGGACAGGGAGGACTGAAGCTTTCTTT; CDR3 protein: CASSRGTGRTEAFF
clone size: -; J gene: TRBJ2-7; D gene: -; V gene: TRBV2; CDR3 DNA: TGTGCCAGCAGTGGGAGCCTCACCTCCTACGAGCAGTACTTC; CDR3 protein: CASSGSLTSYEQYF
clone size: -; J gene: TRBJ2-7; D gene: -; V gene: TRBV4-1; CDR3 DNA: TGCGCCAGCAGCCAAGATCAGGTGGGGGGAAGGTACGAGCAGTACTTC; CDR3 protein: CASSQDQVGGRYEQYF
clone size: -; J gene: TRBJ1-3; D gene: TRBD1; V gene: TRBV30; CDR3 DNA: TGTGCCTGGAGTACGGGACAGGGGGGTGGAAACACCATATATTTT; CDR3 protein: CAWSTGQGGGNTIYF
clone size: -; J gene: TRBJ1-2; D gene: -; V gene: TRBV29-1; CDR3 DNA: TGCAGCGTTGAGCGGCCCCTAGCGGGTGGCTACACCTTC; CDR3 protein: CSVERPLAGGYTF
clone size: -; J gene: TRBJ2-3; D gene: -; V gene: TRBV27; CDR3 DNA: TGTGCCAGCAGTTTGAAGGCTAGCGGCACAGATACGCAGTATTTT; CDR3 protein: CASSLKASGTDTQYF
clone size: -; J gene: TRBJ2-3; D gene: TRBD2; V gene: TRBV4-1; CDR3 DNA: TGCGCCAGCAGCCTACTCGGACTAGCGCTAGATACGCAGTATTTT; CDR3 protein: CASSLLGLALDTQYF
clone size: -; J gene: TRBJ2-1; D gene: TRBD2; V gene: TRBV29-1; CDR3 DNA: TGCAGCGGTGGGACTAGCGGAACCAGCGAGCAGTTCTTC; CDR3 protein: CSGGTSGTSEQFF
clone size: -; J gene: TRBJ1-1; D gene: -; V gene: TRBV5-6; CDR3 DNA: TGTGCCAGCAGCCTAACAGGGCCGAACACTGAAGCTTTCTTT; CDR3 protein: CASSLTGPNTEAFF
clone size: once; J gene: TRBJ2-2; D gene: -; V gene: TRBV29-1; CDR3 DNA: TGCAGCGTTGCCGTATTTTCGGGTACCGGGGAGCTGTTTTTT; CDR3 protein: CSVAVFSGTGELFF
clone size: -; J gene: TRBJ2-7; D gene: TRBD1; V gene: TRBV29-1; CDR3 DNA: TGCAGCGTTGAAACCCACAGGGGGCGGGGTTACGAGCAGTACTTC; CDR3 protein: CSVETHRGRGYEQYF
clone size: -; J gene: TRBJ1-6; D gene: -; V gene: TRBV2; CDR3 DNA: TGTGCCAGCATCGGGTATAATTCACCCCTCCACTTT; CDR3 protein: CASIGYNSPLHF
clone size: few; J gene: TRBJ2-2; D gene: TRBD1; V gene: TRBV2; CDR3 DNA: TGTGCCAGCAGTGGACAGGGAGCGAACACCGGGGAGCTGTTTTTT; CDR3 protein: CASSGQGANTGELFF
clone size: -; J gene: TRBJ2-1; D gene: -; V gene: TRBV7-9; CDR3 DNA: TGTGCCACCTCTGGGCCCCCCGGAGGGGATGAGCAGTTCTTC; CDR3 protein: CATSGPPGGDEQFF
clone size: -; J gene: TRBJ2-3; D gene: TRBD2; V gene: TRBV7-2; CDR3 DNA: TGTGCCAGCAGCCCTGGACTAGCGGGAGTGGTCCGCACAGATACGCAGTATTTT; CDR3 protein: CASSPGLAGVVRTDTQYF
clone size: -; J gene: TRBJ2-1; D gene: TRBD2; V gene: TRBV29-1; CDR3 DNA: TGCAGCGAGGATGGGACTAGCGGCTACAATGAGCAGTTCTTC; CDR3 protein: CSEDGTSGYNEQFF
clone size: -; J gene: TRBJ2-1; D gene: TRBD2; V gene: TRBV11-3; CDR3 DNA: TGTGCCAGCAGCTTTTCGGTAGCGGGAGGACATGAGCAGTTCTTC; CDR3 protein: CASSFSVAGGHEQFF
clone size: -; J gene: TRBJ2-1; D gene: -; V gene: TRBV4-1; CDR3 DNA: TGCGCCAGCAGCCAAGGTTCAACGGGAGTGTCCTACAATGAGCAGTTCTTC; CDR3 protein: CASSQGSTGVSYNEQFF
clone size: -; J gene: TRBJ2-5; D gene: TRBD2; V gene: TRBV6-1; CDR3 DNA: TGTGCCAGCAGTGAACTAGCGGGAGGGGGAGAGACCCAGTACTTC; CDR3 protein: CASSELAGGGETQYF
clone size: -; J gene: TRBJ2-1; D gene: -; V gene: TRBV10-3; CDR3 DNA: TGTGCCATCAGTGAGGGGGAGAGTGAGCAGTTCTTC; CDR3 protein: CAISEGESEQFF
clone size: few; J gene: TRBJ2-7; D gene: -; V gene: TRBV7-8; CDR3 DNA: TGTGCCAGCAGCTTGAGCTACGAGCAGTACTTC; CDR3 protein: CASSLSYEQYF
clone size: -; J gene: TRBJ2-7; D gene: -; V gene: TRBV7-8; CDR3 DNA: TGTGCCAGCAGCACGAACGCGGGCGCCTACGAGCAGTACTTC; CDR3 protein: CASSTNAGAYEQYF
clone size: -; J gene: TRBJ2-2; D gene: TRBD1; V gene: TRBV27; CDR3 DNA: TGTGCCAGCAGTTTGCGTAGAGGCAGGGGGACCGGGGAGCTGTTTTTT; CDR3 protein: CASSLRRGRGTGELFF
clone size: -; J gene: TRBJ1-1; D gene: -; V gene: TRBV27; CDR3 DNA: TGTGCCAGCAGTTTGCGGGCCTTGGGTAGCACTGAAGCTTTCTTT; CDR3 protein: CASSLRALGSTEAFF
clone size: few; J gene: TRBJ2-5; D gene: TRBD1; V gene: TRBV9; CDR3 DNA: TGTGCCAGCAGCGCCGGGACAGGGGAACAAGAGACCCAGTACTTC; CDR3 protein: CASSAGTGEQETQYF
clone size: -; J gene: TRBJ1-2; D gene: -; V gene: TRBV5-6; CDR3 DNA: TGTGCCAGCAGCAATCTTCAGGGAAGGGTTTATGGCTACACCTTC; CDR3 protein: CASSNLQGRVYGYTF
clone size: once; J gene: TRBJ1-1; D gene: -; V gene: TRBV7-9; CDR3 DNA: TGTGCCAGCAGCTACCCGGGTTTGGAAGCTTTCTTT; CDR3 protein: CASSYPGLEAFF
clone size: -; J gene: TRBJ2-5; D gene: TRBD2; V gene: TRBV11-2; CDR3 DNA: TGTGCCACTCGGACTAGCGGGAGTCACGAAGAGACCCAGTACTTC; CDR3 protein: CATRTSGSHEETQYF
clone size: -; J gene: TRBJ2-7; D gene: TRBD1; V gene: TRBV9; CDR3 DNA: TGTGCCAGCAGCGTGACCGGGACAGCTTACGAGCAGTACTTC; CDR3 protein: CASSVTGTAYEQYF
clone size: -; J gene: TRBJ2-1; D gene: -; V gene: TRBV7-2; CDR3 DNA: TGTGCCAGCAGCTTAGACGGGGAAACCTACAATGAGCAGTTCTTC; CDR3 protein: CASSLDGETYNEQFF
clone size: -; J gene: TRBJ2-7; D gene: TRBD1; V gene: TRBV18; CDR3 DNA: TGTGCCAGCTCACCACCGGAACAGGGGCCCCAAGGCCTTCAGTACTTC; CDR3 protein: CASSPPEQGPQGLQYF
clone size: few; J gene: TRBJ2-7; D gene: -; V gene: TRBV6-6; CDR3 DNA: TGTGCCACAGAAGGACTATTCTACGAGCAGTACTTC; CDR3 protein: CATEGLFYEQYF